These 6 T cell receptor beta chains came from one sample sequenced in a study of control samples from healthy donors and cancer patients (dated by TCRdb to the early 2020s). The method was the immunoSEQ multiplex PCR assay. The immuneACCESS repertoire file appears here via TCRdb, limited to in-frame rearrangements. These files lack a portion of the clones; in checked studies, under half of the deficit traces to unresolved V genes, and the cause of the others is not known. Counted in this sample were some 120,000 clones; about 93% of them appeared once. The top ten clonotypes cover 1.5% to 2% of the sample. Material: PBMCs. These receptors were taken from a man aged 45-60 years with head and neck cancer.

This clone came up a few times. The rearrangement joins TRBV2 to TRBJ1-3; D perhaps matches TRBD1 (5 bases). Germline V gene lookup returns CDR1 SNHLY and CDR2 FYNNEI. CDR3 length: 14 amino acids. Between the trimmed V and J ends, which lost 5 bases and 4 bases, there was a span of 12 bases. The CDR3 loop reads CASSISGQGNTIYF. The CDR3 DNA reads as TGTGCCAGCAGTATTTCAGGGCAAGGAAACACCATATATTTT.

Points on this clone: An end of the junction differs from the germline gene, which may be a read error. This sample also contains other DNA sequences that code for the same CDR3. The chain employs TRBV28 and TRBJ1-5; 7 bases fit TRBD1. This CDR3 contains 15 residues. Germline V gene sequence: CDR1 MDHEN, CDR2 SYDVKM. The CDR3 bases are TGTGCCAGCAGTTTTAGGGGGCGAAACAATCAGCCCCAACATTTT. Translated, it gives CASSFRGRNNQPQHF.

The chain has TRBV7-8 and TRBJ2-5; D is unresolved. Germline assignment: CDR1 SGHVS and CDR2 FQNEAQ. The V end was cut by 0 bases, the J end by 5 bases, with 10 bases between. The CDR3 covers 14 residues. The CDR3 region is CASSLAVGMETQYF. DNA for the CDR3: TGTGCCAGCAGCTTAGCGGTTGGGATGGAGACCCAGTACTTC.

V is TRBV5-1 and J is TRBJ2-7; the D gene is possibly TRBD2 (6 bases). The CDR3 extends over 16 amino acids. Trimming pared 0 bases from V and 6 bases from J, leaving 19 bases between. Germline V gives CDR1 SGHRS, CDR2 YFSETQ. The CDR3 DNA reads TGCGCCAGCAGCTTGGAGGTAGCGGCCCCCTTAGGCGAGCAGTACTTC. Translation: CASSLEVAAPLGEQYF.

The chain has TRBV7-9 and TRBJ2-1, with no clear D. V lost 2 bases, J lost 7 bases, and 9 bases lay in between. CDR1 and CDR2 (germline): SEHNR, FQNEAQ (reference sequence). The CDR3 sequence is 13 residues long. The CDR3 protein is CASSLSLKNEQFF. CDR3 sequence (DNA): TGTGCCAGCAGCTTATCACTAAAGAATGAGCAGTTCTTC.

J is TRBJ1-4 and V is TRBV7-8, with D perhaps TRBD1 (6 bases). The CDR3 length is 17 residues. V lost 6 bases and J 4 bases, leaving 21 bases between the germline ends. Germline CDR1 and CDR2: SGHVS and FQNEAQ. Here the CDR3 reads CASRSRGGEEDNEKLFF. In DNA form, the CDR3 reads TGTGCCAGCAGATCCAGGGGTGGAGAAGAAGATAATGAAAAACTGTTTTTT.